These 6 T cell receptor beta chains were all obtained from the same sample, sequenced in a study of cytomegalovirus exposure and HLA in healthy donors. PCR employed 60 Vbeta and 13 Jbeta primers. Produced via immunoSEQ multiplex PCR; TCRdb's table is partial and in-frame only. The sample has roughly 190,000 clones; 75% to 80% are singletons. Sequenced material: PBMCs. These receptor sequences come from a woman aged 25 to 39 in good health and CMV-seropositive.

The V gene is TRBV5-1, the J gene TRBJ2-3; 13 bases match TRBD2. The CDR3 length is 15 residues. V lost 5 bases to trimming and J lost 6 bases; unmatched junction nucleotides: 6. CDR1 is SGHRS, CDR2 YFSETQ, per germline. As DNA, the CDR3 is TGCGCCAGCAGACCACTAGCGGGGGGGCAGGATACGCAGTATTTT. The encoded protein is CASRPLAGGQDTQYF.

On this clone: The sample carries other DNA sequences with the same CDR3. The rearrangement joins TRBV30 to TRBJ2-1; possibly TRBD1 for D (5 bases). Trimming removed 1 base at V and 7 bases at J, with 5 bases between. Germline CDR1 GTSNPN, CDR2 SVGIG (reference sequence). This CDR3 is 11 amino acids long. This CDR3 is CAWSAGNEQFF. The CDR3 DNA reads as TGTGCCTGGAGTGCAGGGAATGAGCAGTTCTTC.

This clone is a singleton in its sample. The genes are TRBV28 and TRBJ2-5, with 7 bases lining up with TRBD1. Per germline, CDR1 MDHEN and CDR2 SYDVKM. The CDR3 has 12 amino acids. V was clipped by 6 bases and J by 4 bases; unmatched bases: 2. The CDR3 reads CASRGQRETQYF. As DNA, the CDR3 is TGTGCCAGCAGGGGACAGCGAGAGACCCAGTACTTC.

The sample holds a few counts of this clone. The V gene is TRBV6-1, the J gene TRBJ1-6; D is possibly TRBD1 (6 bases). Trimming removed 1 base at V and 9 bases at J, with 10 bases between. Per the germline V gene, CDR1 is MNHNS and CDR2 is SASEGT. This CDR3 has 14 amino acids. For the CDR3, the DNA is TGTGCCAGCAGTGAAGGGGAGGGGGGTTCACCCCTCCACTTT. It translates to CASSEGEGGSPLHF.

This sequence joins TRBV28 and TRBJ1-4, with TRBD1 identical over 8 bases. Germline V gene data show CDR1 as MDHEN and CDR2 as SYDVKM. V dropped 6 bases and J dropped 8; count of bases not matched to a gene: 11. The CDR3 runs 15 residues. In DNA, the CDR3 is TGTGCCAGCAGCCAAACAGGGGGGAGGTGGGAAAAACTGTTTTTT. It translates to CASSQTGGRWEKLFF.

This CDR3 reads CASSSGQGPRNTIYF. The CDR3 DNA reads TGCGCCAGCAGCTCCGGACAGGGCCCTAGAAACACCATATATTTT. This chain joins TRBV5-1 and TRBJ1-3, with 8 positions matching TRBD1. V was clipped by 3 bases and J by 5 bases; unmatched bases: 7. This CDR3 has 15 residues. Germline lookup yields CDR1 SGHRS and CDR2 YFSETQ.